This T cell receptor beta chain was captured by sequencing in a study of cytomegalovirus exposure and HLA in healthy donors. V lost 0 bases and J lost 6, with 12 bases in between. There are 14 residues in the CDR3. Per germline, CDR1 SGHRS and CDR2 YFSETQ. The PCR ran on 60 Vbeta and 13 Jbeta primers. Using immunoSEQ multiplex PCR, the repertoire was profiled, and TCRdb retains in-frame clones only, with some absent. The sample shows some 85,000 clones, roughly three quarters of them seen only once. The receptor's source is a man aged 35 to 55 in good health and CMV-seronegative. Sequencing input: PBMCs. V usage is TRBV5-1 and J usage is TRBJ1-2, with D unresolved. CDR3 DNA sequence: TGCGCCAGCAGCTTGGAGCCGAGAACGGATGGCTACACCTTC. As protein: CASSLEPRTDGYTF.